The rows below give T cell receptor beta chains drawn from one sample of a study of shared clonotypes between healthy human individuals. The method was immunoSEQ multiplex PCR; TCRdb's version includes in-frame clones alone and lacks a portion of them. Counted here are 400,000 to 500,000 clones, 76% occurring once; the ten biggest clones make up 10% to 15%. The sequenced material came from PBMCs. All receptors come from a woman aged 40 to 49 in good health. Some clones in this sample may be carry-over from other donors' samples. CDR3s include the opening cysteine and the closing phenylalanine or tryptophan.

J | V | CDR3
TRBJ2-3 | TRBV9 | CASSVADTQYF
TRBJ2-2 | TRBV29-1 | CSAGWQGRTGELFF
TRBJ1-1 | TRBV6-1 | CASSQGTEAFF
TRBJ2-1 | TRBV7-2 | CASSPGGTRQFF
TRBJ2-7 | TRBV2 | CASSEINEQYF
TRBJ2-7 | TRBV5-1 | CASSPLPRGEQYF
TRBJ2-3 | TRBV5-1 | CASGVEGDTQYF
TRBJ2-1 | TRBV4-2 | CASSQDAGDYNEQFF
TRBJ2-5 | TRBV5-1 | CASADRTQETQYF
TRBJ2-5 | TRBV5-1 | CASSRRGETQYF
TRBJ2-7 | TRBV4-2 | CASSQDEGTGGYEQYF
TRBJ1-1 | TRBV7-9 | CASSPTLNTEAFF
TRBJ2-1 | TRBV28 | CASSLGSGNMNEQFF
TRBJ2-7 | TRBV7-2 | CASSATSGQYF
TRBJ2-5 | TRBV7-2 | CASSLQGVGETQYF
TRBJ1-3 | TRBV18 | CASSPEGGSMGNTIYF
TRBJ2-3 | TRBV6-8 | CAPSAGGADTQYF
TRBJ2-7 | TRBV18 | CASSPTLGGSYEQYF
TRBJ2-7 | TRBV11-3 | CASSSGLAGAEQYF
TRBJ2-7 | TRBV28 | CASSLLSYEQYF
TRBJ2-3 | TRBV7-9 | CASSRHDTDTQYF
TRBJ1-4 | TRBV7-2 | CASSLEGPGSTNEKLFF
TRBJ2-1 | TRBV11-2 | CASWGGRSSYNEQFF
TRBJ2-1 | TRBV2 | CASSFPTDTIGKSSYNEQFF
TRBJ1-2 | TRBV15 | CATSRMTGEYGYTF
TRBJ1-5 | TRBV18 | CASSPPGGRNQPQHF
TRBJ1-1 | TRBV29-1 | CSVVWDRGTEAFF
TRBJ2-7 | TRBV11-2 | CASSLGGVGGNPYEQYF
TRBJ2-5 | TRBV11-3 | CASSLSGLALETQYF
TRBJ2-1 | TRBV5-1 | CASSLEGTPSYNEQFF
TRBJ2-7 | TRBV18 | CASSPLAGGRYEQYF